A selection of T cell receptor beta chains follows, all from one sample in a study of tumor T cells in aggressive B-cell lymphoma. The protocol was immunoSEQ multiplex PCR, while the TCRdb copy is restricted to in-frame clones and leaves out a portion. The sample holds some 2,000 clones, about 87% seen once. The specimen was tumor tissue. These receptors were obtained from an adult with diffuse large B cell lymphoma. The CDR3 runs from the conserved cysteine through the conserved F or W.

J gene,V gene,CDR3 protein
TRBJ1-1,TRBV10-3,CAISGGQGAEAFF
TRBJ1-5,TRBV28,CASEQGDESNQPQHF
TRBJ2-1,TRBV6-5,CASGRDYRDNEQFF
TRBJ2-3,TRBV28,CASSFWWGTRPQYF
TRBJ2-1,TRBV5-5,CASSYGTVDEQFF
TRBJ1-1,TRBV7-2,CASSLRTGGTEAFF
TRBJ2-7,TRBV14,CASSHPESYEQYF
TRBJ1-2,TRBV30,CAWSGDRGDYGYTF
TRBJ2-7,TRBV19,CASSPGTGSTYEQYF
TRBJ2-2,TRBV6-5,CASSYSAGLLFF
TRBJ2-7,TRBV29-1,CSATQSPNEQYF
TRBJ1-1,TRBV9,CASSVEWAGTEAFF
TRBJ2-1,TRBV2,CASSDSQAYNEQFF
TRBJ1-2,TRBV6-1,CASSESVGVNGYTF
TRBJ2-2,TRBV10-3,CAIKDREVGGELFF
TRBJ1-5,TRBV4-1,CASSQYQTGQAIQPQHF
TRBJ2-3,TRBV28,CASSWSGQDTDTQYF